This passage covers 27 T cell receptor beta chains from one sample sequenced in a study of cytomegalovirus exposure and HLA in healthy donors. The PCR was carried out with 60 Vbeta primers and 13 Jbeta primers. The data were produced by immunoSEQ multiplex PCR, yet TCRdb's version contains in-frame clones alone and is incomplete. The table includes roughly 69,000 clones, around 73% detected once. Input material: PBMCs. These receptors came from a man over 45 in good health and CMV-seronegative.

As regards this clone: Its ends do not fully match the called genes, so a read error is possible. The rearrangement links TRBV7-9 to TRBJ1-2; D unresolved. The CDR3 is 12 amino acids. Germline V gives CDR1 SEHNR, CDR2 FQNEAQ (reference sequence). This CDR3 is CSSSFHLPRIAF. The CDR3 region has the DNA TGTTCCAGCAGCTTCCATCTGCCTAGAATCGCCTTC.

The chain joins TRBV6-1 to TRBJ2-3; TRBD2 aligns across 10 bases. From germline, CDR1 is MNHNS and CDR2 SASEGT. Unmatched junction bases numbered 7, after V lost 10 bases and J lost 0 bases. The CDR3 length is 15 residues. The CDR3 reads CATKRGGTSTDTQYF. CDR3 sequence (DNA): TGTGCCACCAAGCGGGGGGGGACTAGCACAGATACGCAGTATTTT.

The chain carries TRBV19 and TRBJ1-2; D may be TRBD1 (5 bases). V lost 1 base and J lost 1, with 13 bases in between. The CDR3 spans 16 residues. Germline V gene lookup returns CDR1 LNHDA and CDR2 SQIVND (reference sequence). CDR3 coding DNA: TGTGCCAGTAGTATAGGATGGGGCATCGTTAACTATGGCTACACCTTC. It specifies CASSIGWGIVNYGYTF.

In DNA form, the CDR3 reads TGTGCCAGCAAGGGGCGACAGTACCCATACGAGCAGTACTTC. It is translated as CASKGRQYPYEQYF. The genes are TRBV9 and TRBJ2-7; D possibly corresponds to TRBD1 (5 bases). The CDR3 consists of 14 residues. V was clipped by 6 bases and J by 4 bases, with 17 bases between them. In germline, CDR1 is SGDLS, CDR2 YYNGEE.

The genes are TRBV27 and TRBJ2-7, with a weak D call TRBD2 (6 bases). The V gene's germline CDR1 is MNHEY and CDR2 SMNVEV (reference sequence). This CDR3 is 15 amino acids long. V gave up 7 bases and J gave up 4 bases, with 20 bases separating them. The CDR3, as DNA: TGTGCCAGCACCCTGTCCGCGGGGCCCGGGTACGAGCAGTACTTC. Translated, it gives CASTLSAGPGYEQYF.

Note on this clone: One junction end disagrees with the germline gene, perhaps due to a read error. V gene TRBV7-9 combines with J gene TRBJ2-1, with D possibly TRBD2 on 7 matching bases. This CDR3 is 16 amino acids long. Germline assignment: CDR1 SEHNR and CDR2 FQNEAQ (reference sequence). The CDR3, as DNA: TGTTCCAGCAGCTTAGACGGGGGGCTACCCTACAATGAGCAGTTCTTC. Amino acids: CSSSLDGGLPYNEQFF.

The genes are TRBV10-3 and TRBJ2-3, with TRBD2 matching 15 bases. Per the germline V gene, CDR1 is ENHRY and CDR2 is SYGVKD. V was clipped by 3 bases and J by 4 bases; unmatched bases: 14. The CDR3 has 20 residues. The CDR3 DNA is TGTGCCATCAGTGATCCCGGACTAGCGGGGGGGCATCCTACCGCAGATACGCAGTATTTT. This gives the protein CAISDPGLAGGHPTADTQYF.

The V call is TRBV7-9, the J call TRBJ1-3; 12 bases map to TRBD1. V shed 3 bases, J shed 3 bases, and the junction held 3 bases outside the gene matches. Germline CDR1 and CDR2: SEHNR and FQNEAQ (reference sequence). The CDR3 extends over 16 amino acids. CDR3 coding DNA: TGTGCCAGCAGCTTGGGGACAGGGGGCTTTGGAAACACCATATATTTT. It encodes CASSLGTGGFGNTIYF.

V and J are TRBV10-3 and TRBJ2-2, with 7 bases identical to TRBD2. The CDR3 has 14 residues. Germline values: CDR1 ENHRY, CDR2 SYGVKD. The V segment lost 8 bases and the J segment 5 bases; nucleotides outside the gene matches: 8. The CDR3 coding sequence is TGTGCCATCCGTGGGGGGGGTGGGACCGGGGAGCTGTTTTTT. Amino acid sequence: CAIRGGGGTGELFF.

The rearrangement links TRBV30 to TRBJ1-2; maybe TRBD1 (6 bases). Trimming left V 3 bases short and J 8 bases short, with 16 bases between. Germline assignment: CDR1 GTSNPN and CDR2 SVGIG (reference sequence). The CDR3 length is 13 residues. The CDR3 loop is CAWRPGTPRGYTF. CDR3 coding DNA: TGTGCCTGGAGGCCCGGGACACCCAGAGGCTACACCTTC. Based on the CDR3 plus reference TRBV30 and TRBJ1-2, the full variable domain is SQTIHQWPATLVQPVGSPLSLECTVEGTSNPNLYWYRQAAGRGLQLLFYSVGIGQISSEVPQNLSASRPQDRQFILSSKKLLLSDSGFYLCAWRPGTPRGYTFGSGTRLTVV.

The CDR3 DNA reads as TGTGCCAGCAGTGATGGACAGAACACTGAAGCTTTCTTT. The encoded protein is CASSDGQNTEAFF. The J gene is TRBJ1-1, the V gene TRBV6-5; weak D call: TRBD1 (5 bases). This CDR3 has 13 residues. The germline gives CDR1 MNHEY, CDR2 SVGAGI. V was shortened by 5 bases and J by 1 base, with 8 bases between the two germline ends.

CDR3 loop: CASSTYTDTEAFF. Written as DNA, the CDR3 is TGTGCCAGTAGTACATACACCGACACTGAAGCTTTCTTT. The gene calls are TRBV19 and TRBJ1-1; D is undetermined. Per germline, CDR1 LNHDA and CDR2 SQIVND (reference sequence). Between the trimmed V and J ends, which lost 4 bases and 3 bases, there was a span of 9 bases. The CDR3 runs to 13 residues.

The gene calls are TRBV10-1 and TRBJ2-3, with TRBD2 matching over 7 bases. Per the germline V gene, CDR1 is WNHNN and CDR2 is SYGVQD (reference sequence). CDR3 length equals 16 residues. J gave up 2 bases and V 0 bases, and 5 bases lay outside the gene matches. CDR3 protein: CASSESSGGYTDTQYF. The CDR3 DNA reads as TGCGCCAGCAGTGAGTCTTCGGGGGGATACACAGATACGCAGTATTTT.

The DNA for the CDR3 is TGTGCCAGCAGCCAAGTCGGGGGGGTCTTGAACACTGAAGCTTTCTTT. Translation: CASSQVGGVLNTEAFF. The V and J genes are TRBV4-2 and TRBJ1-1; D may be TRBD1 (5 bases). CDR3 length equals 16 residues. The germline gives CDR1 LGHNA, CDR2 YNFKEQ. The V end lost 1 base, the J end lost 0 bases, and 12 bases lay between the germline ends.

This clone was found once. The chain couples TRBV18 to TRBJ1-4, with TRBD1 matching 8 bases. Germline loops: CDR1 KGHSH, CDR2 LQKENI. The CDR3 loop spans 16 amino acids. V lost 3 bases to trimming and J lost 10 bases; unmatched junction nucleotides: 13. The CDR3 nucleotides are TGTGCCAGCTCACCCAGCAGGACAGGGTTAATTGGAAAACTGTTTTTT. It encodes CASSPSRTGLIGKLFF.

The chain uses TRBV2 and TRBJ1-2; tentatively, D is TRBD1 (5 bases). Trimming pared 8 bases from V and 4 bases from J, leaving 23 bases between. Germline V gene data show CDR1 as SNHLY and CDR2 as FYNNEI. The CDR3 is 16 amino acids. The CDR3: CASWGDHLGDTYGYTF. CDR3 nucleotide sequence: TGTGCCAGCTGGGGGGATCATCTGGGGGATACCTATGGCTACACCTTC.

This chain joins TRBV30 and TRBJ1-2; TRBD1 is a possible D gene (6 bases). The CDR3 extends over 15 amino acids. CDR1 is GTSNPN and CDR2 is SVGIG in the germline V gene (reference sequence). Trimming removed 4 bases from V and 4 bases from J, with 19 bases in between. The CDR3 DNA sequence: TGTGCCTGGACCGGGGCAGGGGCACGGAGCTATGGCTACACCTTC. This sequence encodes CAWTGAGARSYGYTF.

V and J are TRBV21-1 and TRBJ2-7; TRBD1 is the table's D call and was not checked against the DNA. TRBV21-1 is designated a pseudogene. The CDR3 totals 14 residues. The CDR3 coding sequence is TGTGCCAGCGGACAACAGCCAGTACGGTACGAGCAGTACTTC. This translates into CASGQQPVRYEQYF.

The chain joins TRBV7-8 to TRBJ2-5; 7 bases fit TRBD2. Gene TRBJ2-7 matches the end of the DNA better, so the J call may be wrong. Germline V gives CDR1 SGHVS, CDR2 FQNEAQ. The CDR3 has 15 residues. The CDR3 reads CASSQAGLTLYEQYF. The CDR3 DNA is TGTGCCAGCAGCCAAGCGGGACTCACACTCTACGAGCAGTACTTC.

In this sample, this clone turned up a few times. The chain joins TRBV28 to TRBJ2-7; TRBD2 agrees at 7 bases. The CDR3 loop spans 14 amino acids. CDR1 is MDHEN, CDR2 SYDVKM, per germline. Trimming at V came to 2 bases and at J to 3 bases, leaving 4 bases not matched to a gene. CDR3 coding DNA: TGTGCCAGCAGTTTAGGGGGAGGGAGCTACGAGCAGTACTTC. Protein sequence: CASSLGGGSYEQYF.

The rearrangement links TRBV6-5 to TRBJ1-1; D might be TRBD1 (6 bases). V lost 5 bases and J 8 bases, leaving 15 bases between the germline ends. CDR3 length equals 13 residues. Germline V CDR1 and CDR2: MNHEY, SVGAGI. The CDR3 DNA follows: TGTGCCAGCAGTGGTCTAACAGGGCTCGAAGCTTTCTTT. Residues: CASSGLTGLEAFF.

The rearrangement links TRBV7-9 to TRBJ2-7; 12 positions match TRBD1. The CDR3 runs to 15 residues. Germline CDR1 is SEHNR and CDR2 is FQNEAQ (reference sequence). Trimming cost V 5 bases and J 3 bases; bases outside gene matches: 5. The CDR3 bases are TGTGCCAGCAGCCCGGGGACAGGGGGCATCTACGAGCAGTACTTC. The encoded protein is CASSPGTGGIYEQYF.

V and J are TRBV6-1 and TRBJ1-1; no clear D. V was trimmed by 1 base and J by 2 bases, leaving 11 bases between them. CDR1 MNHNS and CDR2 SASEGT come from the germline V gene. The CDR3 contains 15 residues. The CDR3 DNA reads TGTGCCAGCAGTGAAGGTAGCGTGGAAAACACTGAAGCTTTCTTT. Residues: CASSEGSVENTEAFF.

The CDR3 DNA follows: TGTGCCAGCAGTGGGGGAGCGGTACAGGGTCTGAATGAGCAGTTCTTC. It translates to CASSGGAVQGLNEQFF. This sequence joins TRBV2 and TRBJ2-1; perhaps TRBD1 as D (6 bases). Per the germline V gene, CDR1 is SNHLY and CDR2 is FYNNEI. V was pared by 4 bases and J by 7 bases, with 20 bases between. The CDR3 is 16 residues long.

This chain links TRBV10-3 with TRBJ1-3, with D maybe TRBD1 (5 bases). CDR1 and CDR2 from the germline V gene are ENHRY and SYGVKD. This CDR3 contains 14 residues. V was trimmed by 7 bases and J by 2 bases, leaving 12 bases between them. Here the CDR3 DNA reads TGTGCCATCACCACCCCGGGGGCTGGAAACACCATATATTTT. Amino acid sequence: CAITTPGAGNTIYF.

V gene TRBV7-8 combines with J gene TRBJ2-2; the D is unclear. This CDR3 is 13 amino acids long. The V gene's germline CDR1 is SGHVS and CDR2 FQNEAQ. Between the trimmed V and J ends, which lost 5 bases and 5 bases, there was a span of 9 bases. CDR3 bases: TGTGCCAGCAGCCGCGGTGTTACCGGGGAGCTGTTTTTT. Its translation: CASSRGVTGELFF.

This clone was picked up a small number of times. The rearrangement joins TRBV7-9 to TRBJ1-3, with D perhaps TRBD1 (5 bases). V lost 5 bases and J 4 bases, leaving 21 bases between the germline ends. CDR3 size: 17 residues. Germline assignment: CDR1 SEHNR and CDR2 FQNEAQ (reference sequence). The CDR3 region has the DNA TGTGCCAGCAGCCCCCGTCAGGGCCCCAAGGGGGGAAACACCATATATTTT. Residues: CASSPRQGPKGGNTIYF.